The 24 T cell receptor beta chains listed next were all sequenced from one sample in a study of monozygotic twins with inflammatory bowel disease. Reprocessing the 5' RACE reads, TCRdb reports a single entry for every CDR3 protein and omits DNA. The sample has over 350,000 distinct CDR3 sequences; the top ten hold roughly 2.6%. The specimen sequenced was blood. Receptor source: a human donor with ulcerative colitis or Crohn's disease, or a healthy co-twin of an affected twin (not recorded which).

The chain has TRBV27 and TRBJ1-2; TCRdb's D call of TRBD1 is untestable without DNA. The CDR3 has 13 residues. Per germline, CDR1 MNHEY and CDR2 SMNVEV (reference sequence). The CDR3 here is CASSFQGTGGYTF.

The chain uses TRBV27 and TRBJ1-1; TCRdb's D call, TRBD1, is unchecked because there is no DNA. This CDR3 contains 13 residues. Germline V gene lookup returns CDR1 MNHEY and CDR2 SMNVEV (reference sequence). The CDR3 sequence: CASSLLTGAEAFF.

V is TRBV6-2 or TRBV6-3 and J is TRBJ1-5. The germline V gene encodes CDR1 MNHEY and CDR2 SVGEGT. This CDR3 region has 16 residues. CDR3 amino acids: CASSYWEGRPNQPQHF.

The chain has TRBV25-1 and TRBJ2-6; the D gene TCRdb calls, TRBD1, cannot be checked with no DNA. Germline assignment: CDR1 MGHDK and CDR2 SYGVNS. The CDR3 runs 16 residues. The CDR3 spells CASSDPDGSGANVLTF.

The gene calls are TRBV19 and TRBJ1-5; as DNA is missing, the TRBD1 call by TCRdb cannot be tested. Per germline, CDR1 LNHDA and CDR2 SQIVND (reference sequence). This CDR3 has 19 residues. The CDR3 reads CASSIRFGGGQISNQPQHF.

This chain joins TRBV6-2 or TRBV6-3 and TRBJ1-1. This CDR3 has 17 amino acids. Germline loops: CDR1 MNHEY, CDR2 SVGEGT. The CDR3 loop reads CASSPLRTRGDNTEAFF.

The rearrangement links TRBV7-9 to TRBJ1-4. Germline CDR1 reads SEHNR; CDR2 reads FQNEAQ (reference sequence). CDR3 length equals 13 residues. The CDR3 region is CASSSNQIEKLFF.

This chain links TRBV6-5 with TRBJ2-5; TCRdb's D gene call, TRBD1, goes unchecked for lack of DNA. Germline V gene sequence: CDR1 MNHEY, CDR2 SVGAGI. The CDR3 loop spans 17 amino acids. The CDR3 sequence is CASSYSRGYTGVETQYF.

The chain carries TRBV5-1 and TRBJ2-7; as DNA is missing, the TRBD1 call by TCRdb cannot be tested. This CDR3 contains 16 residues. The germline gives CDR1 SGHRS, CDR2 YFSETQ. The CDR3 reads CASSLTPLGGAYEQYF.

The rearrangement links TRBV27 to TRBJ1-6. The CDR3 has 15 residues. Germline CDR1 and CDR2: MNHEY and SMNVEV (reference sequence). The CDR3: CASSFVSSYNSPLHF.

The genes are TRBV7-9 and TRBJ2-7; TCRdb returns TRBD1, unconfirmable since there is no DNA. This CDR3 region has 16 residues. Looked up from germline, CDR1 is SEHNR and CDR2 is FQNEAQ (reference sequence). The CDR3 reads CASSLASGQGGYEQYF. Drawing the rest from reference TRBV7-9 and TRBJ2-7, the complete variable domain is DTGVSQNPRHKITKRGQNVTFRCDPISEHNRLYWYRQTLGQGPEFLTYFQNEAQLEKSRLLSDRFSAERPKGSFSTLEIQRTEQGDSAMYLCASSLASGQGGYEQYFGPGTRLTVT.

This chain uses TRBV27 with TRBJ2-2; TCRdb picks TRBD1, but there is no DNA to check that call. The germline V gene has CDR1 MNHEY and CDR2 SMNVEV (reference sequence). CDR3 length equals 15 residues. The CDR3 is CASSLAGGLTGELFF.

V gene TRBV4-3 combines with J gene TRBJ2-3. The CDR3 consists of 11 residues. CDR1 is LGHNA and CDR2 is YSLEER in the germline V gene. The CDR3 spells CASSQSGTQYF.

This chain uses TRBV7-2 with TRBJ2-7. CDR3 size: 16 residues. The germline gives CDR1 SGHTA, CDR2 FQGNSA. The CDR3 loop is CASSLVQGPLPYEQYF.

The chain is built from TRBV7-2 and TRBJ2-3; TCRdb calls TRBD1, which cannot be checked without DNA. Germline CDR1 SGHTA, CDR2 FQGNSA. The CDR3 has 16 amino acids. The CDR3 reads CASSLAPGGVADTQYF. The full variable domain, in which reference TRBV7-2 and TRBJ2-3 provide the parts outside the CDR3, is GAGVSQSPSNKVTEKGKDVELRCDPISGHTALYWYRQSLGQGLEFLIYFQGNSAPDKSGLPSDRFSAERTGGSVSTLTIQRTQQEDSAVYLCASSLAPGGVADTQYFGPGTRLTVL.

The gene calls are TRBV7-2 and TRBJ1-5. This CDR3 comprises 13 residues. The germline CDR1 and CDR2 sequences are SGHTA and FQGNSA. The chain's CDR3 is CASSLGVSQPQHF. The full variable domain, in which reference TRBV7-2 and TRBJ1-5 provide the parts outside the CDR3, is GAGVSQSPSNKVTEKGKDVELRCDPISGHTALYWYRQSLGQGLEFLIYFQGNSAPDKSGLPSDRFSAERTGGSVSTLTIQRTQQEDSAVYLCASSLGVSQPQHFGDGTRLSIL.

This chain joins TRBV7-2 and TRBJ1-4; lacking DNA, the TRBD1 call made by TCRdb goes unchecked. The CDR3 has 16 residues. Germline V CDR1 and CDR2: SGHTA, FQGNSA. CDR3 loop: CASSSLGVRVGEKLFF.

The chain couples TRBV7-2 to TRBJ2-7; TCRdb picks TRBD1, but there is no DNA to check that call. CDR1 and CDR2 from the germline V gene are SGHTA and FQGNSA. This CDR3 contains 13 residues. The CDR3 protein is CASSLATGREQYF.

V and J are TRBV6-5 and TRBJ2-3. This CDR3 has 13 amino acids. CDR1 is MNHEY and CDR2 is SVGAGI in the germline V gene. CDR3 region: CASSHTTTDTQYF.

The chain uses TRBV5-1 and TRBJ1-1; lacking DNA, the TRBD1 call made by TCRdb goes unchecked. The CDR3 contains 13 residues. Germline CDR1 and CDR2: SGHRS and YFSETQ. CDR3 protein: CASSLGASAEAFF. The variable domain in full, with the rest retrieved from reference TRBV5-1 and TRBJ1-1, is KAGVTQTPRYLIKTRGQQVTLSCSPISGHRSVSWYQQTPGQGLQFLFEYFSETQRNKGNFPGRFSGRQFSNSRSEMNVSTLELGDSALYLCASSLGASAEAFFGQGTRLTVV.

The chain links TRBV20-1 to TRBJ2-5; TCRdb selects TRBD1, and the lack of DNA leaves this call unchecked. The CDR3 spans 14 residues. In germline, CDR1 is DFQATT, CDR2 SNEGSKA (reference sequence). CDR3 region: CSAPGGGYQETQYF.

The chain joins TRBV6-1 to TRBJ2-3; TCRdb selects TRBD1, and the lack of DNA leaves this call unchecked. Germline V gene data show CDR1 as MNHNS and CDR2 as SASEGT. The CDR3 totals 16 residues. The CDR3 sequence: CASSASTGDHTDTQYF.

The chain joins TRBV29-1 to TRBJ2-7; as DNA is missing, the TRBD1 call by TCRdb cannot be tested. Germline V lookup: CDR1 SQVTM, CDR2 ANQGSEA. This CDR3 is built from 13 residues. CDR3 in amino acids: CSVRDTSPYEQYF.

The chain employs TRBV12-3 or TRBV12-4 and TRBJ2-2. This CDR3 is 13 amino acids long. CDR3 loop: CASSLGGTGELFF.